The 16 T cell receptor beta chains listed next were all sequenced from one sample in a study of blood T cell repertoires in COVID-19. Libraries were prepared by immunoSEQ multiplex PCR; TCRdb keeps only in-frame clonotypes and omits some of them. Of 52,000 or so clones listed, 60% to 85% are singletons. Input material: peripheral blood. These TCRs come from a human donor in a cohort sampled during active COVID-19.

The V and J genes are TRBV11-2 and TRBJ2-7; maybe TRBD2 (6 bases). The CDR3 length is 13 residues. Trimming cost V 5 bases and J 4 bases, with 12 bases left between them. Germline loops: CDR1 SGHAT, CDR2 FQNNGV. CDR3 nucleotide sequence: TGTGCCAGCAGCCGGGAGCTTGTTTACGAGCAGTACTTC. This translates into CASSRELVYEQYF. The full variable domain, in which reference TRBV11-2 and TRBJ2-7 provide the parts outside the CDR3, is EAGVAQSPRYKIIEKRQSVAFWCNPISGHATLYWYQQILGQGPKLLIQFQNNGVVDDSQLPKDRFSAERLKGVDSTLKIQPAKLEDSAVYLCASSRELVYEQYFGPGTRLTVT.

This rearrangement joins TRBV9 to TRBJ1-1, with D perhaps matching TRBD1 (5 bases). The V gene's germline CDR1 is SGDLS and CDR2 YYNGEE. The length of the CDR3 is 15 residues. V shed 2 bases and J shed 4 bases, with 15 bases lying between them. The CDR3 nucleotides read TGTGCCAGCAGCGTTGAACAGGTTCTCGGCACTGAAGCTTTCTTT. Its translation is CASSVEQVLGTEAFF.

The gene calls are TRBV5-1 and TRBJ2-7; 10 bases are a match to TRBD2. V lost 0 bases, J lost 0 bases, and 0 bases stayed unmatched. The germline V gene has CDR1 SGHRS and CDR2 YFSETQ. The CDR3 contains 15 residues. Here the CDR3 reads CASSLASGGSYEQYF. For the CDR3, the DNA is TGCGCCAGCAGCTTGGCTAGCGGGGGCTCCTACGAGCAGTACTTC.

The chain joins TRBV3-1 (or the pseudogene TRBV3-2) to TRBJ2-7, with 10 bases fitting TRBD2. The CDR3 has 16 amino acids. Trimming at V came to 4 bases and at J to 4 bases, leaving 10 bases not matched to a gene. Germline CDR1 reads LGHDT; CDR2 reads YNNKEL (reference sequence). The CDR3 loop reads CASSPRFLAGAYEQYF. CDR3 DNA sequence: TGTGCCAGCAGCCCTCGCTTTCTAGCGGGAGCTTACGAGCAGTACTTC.

This rearrangement joins TRBV27 to TRBJ2-7; a possible D gene is TRBD1 (6 bases). The germline CDR1 and CDR2 sequences are MNHEY and SMNVEV (reference sequence). The V and J ends lost 5 bases and 4 bases respectively, with 24 bases between them. The CDR3 sequence is 17 residues long. The CDR3: CASSQDSRGTRGYEQYF. DNA of the CDR3: TGTGCCAGCAGTCAGGACAGTAGAGGAACCAGGGGTTACGAGCAGTACTTC.

This clone showed up just a few times. The CDR3 region has the DNA TGTGCCAGCAGCTCCGGGACAGGGGGTTGGAACACTGAAGCTTTCTTT. Its protein product is CASSSGTGGWNTEAFF. The chain recombines TRBV5-4 with TRBJ1-1; 11 bases align to TRBD1. Germline V gene sequence: CDR1 SGHNT, CDR2 YYREEE (reference sequence). V shed 3 bases, J shed 1 base, and the junction held 5 bases outside the gene matches. The CDR3 is 16 amino acids.

The genes are TRBV5-1 and TRBJ1-2; no firm D call. Trimming took 0 bases from V and 6 from J, leaving 6 bases between them. The length of the CDR3 is 12 residues. CDR1 and CDR2 (germline): SGHRS, YFSETQ. The CDR3 nucleotides are TGCGCCAGCAGCTTGGCAGCGAATGGCTACACCTTC. Translated: CASSLAANGYTF.

The gene calls are TRBV27 and TRBJ2-7, with 7 bases fitting TRBD1. The V gene's germline CDR1 is MNHEY and CDR2 SMNVEV (reference sequence). V lost 5 bases, J lost 3 bases, and 13 bases stayed unmatched. CDR3 length equals 16 residues. CDR3 loop: CASSTSGQPSFYEQYF. Written as DNA, the CDR3 is TGTGCCAGCAGTACCTCGGGACAGCCGTCCTTCTACGAGCAGTACTTC.

The V gene is TRBV28, the J gene TRBJ1-1; D might be TRBD1 (5 bases). Germline CDR1 and CDR2: MDHEN and SYDVKM. Trimming pared 5 bases from V and 5 bases from J, leaving 15 bases between. The CDR3 totals 14 residues. The CDR3 loop is CASSHPLGGTEAFF. The DNA for the CDR3 is TGTGCCAGCAGTCATCCTCTGGGGGGAACTGAAGCTTTCTTT.

This clone was observed a handful of times. V usage is TRBV18 and J usage is TRBJ1-4; 12 bases align to TRBD1. CDR1 is KGHSH and CDR2 is LQKENI in the germline V gene. V gave up 3 bases and J gave up 7 bases; unmatched junction bases: 3. The CDR3 is 15 amino acids. The DNA of the CDR3 is TGTGCCAGCTCACCCCCGGGACAGGGGGCTGAAAAACTGTTTTTT. It codes for CASSPPGQGAEKLFF.

The chain links TRBV9 to TRBJ2-1; 7 positions agree with TRBD1. Germline values: CDR1 SGDLS, CDR2 YYNGEE. The ends lost 0 bases at V and 4 bases at J; junction bases unmatched: 7. The CDR3 length is 16 residues. The CDR3 DNA reads as TGTGCCAGCAGCGTAGCCTTCGACAGGGTGTACAATGAGCAGTTCTTC. Its protein is CASSVAFDRVYNEQFF.

The genes are TRBV19 and TRBJ1-6; 7 nucleotides match TRBD1. Germline V CDR1 and CDR2: LNHDA, SQIVND (reference sequence). Losses at the gene ends were 8 bases for V and 6 bases for J; bases not matched to a gene: 13. The CDR3 is 16 residues long. The CDR3 region has the DNA TGTGCCAGTCCTAGGGGTCCACGGGACAGTAATTCACCCCTCCACTTT. Residues: CASPRGPRDSNSPLHF.

This clone was observed a handful of times. The chain couples TRBV19 to TRBJ1-1, with D perhaps TRBD1 (6 bases). The CDR3 consists of 13 residues. Germline values: CDR1 LNHDA, CDR2 SQIVND (reference sequence). V was shortened by 8 bases and J by 1 base, with 11 bases between the two germline ends. CDR3: CASPGAGNTEAFF. The CDR3 nucleotides read TGTGCCAGTCCAGGGGCCGGGAACACTGAAGCTTTCTTT. Together with reference TRBV19 and TRBJ1-1, the CDR3 gives the full variable domain: DGGITQSPKYLFRKEGQNVTLSCEQNLNHDAMYWYRQDPGQGLRLIYYSQIVNDFQKGDIAEGYSVSREKKESFPLTVTSAQKNPTAFYLCASPGAGNTEAFFGQGTRLTVV.

The V call is TRBV15, the J call TRBJ2-7; TRBD1 aligns across 11 bases. The germline V gene has CDR1 LNHNV and CDR2 YYDKDF (reference sequence). The CDR3 contains 12 residues. With 8 bases clipped from V and 4 bases from J, the junction kept 1 base outside the gene matches. The CDR3 coding sequence is TGTGCCACCGGGACAGGGGGGTACGAGCAGTACTTC. It specifies CATGTGGYEQYF.

V and J are TRBV28 and TRBJ1-2; D is perhaps TRBD1 (6 bases). The CDR3 has 15 residues. Germline V gives CDR1 MDHEN, CDR2 SYDVKM. Between the trimmed V and J ends, which lost 4 bases and 1 base, there was a span of 13 bases. DNA for the CDR3: TGTGCCAGCAGTTCACCTCCGGACAGTAACTATGGCTACACCTTC. It codes for CASSSPPDSNYGYTF.

V gene TRBV4-1 combines with J gene TRBJ2-7, with 14 bases fitting TRBD2. Germline values: CDR1 MGHRA, CDR2 YSYEKL. CDR3 length: 17 residues. Losses at the gene ends were 0 bases for V and 6 bases for J; bases not matched to a gene: 7. CDR3 sequence (DNA): TGCGCCAGCAGCCAAGACTTCCGGGGACTAGCGGGAGTCGAGCAGTACTTC. It is translated as CASSQDFRGLAGVEQYF.